The 5 T cell receptor beta chains in this list originate from one sample, sequenced in a study of cytomegalovirus exposure and HLA in healthy donors. In the PCR, 60 Vbeta and 13 Jbeta primers were used. Profiled with immunoSEQ multiplex PCR; TCRdb holds only in-frame clones, not every one. The sample consists of around 200,000 clones, more than 65% of them appearing once. What was sequenced was PBMCs. The receptors here all came from a woman aged 25 to 39 in good health and CMV-seropositive.

This chain uses TRBV5-1 with TRBJ2-7; the match to TRBD2 covers 8 bases. This CDR3 has 13 residues. The germline V gene has CDR1 SGHRS and CDR2 YFSETQ. Unmatched junction bases numbered 7, after V lost 8 bases and J lost 3 bases. CDR3 bases: TGCGCCAGTCGGCGGGAGGACCTCTACGAGCAGTACTTC. It specifies CASRREDLYEQYF. The complete variable domain, with remaining parts taken from reference TRBV5-1 and TRBJ2-7, reads KAGVTQTPRYLIKTRGQQVTLSCSPISGHRSVSWYQQTPGQGLQFLFEYFSETQRNKGNFPGRFSGRQFSNSRSEMNVSTLELGDSALYLCASRREDLYEQYFGPGTRLTVT.

The chain couples TRBV27 to TRBJ2-3; TRBD1 might be the D (5 bases). The V end lost 5 bases, the J end lost 0 bases, and 12 bases lay between the germline ends. The germline gives CDR1 MNHEY, CDR2 SMNVEV (reference sequence). The length of the CDR3 is 15 residues. The CDR3 DNA sequence: TGTGCCAGCAGTGGCAGGGCCTCAAGCACAGATACGCAGTATTTT. Protein: CASSGRASSTDTQYF.

V usage is TRBV10-3 and J usage is TRBJ2-7; 8 nucleotides match TRBD1. The V gene end was trimmed by 11 bases and the J gene end by 4 bases; junction bases not matched to a gene: 7. CDR1 ENHRY and CDR2 SYGVKD come from the germline V gene. The CDR3 is 12 amino acids. The DNA for the CDR3 is TGTGCCGTTGGACAGGGACCGTACGAGCAGTACTTC. Translated: CAVGQGPYEQYF.

CDR3 nucleotide sequence: TGTGCCAGCAGCCACCTGACTGGCGAGCAGTACTTC. Translated, it gives CASSHLTGEQYF. The gene calls are TRBV6-6 and TRBJ2-7, with D unresolved. The CDR3 is 12 amino acids. Germline V gives CDR1 MNHNY, CDR2 SVGAGI (reference sequence). Between the trimmed V and J ends, which lost 6 bases and 6 bases, there was a span of 12 bases.

The chain is built from TRBV10-2 and TRBJ2-1, with TRBD2 matching over 7 bases. Germline-derived CDR1 and CDR2 are WSHSY and SAAADI. The CDR3 has 14 amino acids. After removal of 4 bases from V and 3 bases from J, the junction contained 3 bases not matched to a gene. The CDR3 DNA follows: TGCGCCAGCAGTGTAGCGGGTCTCTACAATGAGCAGTTCTTC. Translation: CASSVAGLYNEQFF.